This TCR beta chain is drawn from a study of early T cells in non-severe SARS-CoV-2 infection. Study as a whole: Unsorted whole blood bulk RNA was sequenced, with unpaired chains.

Researchers tagged individual cDNA molecules with unique molecular identifiers. A single record per CDR3 protein comes from TCRdb applying MiXCR to the 5' RACE reads. This table holds more than 25,000 distinct CDR3 sequences, approximately 5.4% found once. Germline values: CDR1 MNHEY, CDR2 SMNVEV (reference sequence). The junction had 14 bases not matched to a gene; V was cut back by 6 bases and J by 6 bases. CDR3 length: 17 amino acids. The sequencing sample was made of whole blood. This clonotype was obtained from an adult who was a healthcare worker with PCR-confirmed SARS-CoV-2 infection or an uninfected control (not recorded which). The rearrangement links TRBV27 to TRBJ1-1, with 12 bases aligning to TRBD1. CDR3 sequence: CASRQRAVGQGAAEAFF. For the CDR3, the DNA is TGTGCCAGCAGGCAAAGGGCTGTGGGACAGGGGGCGGCTGAAGCTTTCTTT.